The 9 T cell receptor beta chains below were found in one sample sequenced in a study of blood T cell repertoires in COVID-19. TCRdb keeps only in-frame clones here, not all; method: immunoSEQ multiplex PCR. The sample has 200,000 to 250,000 clones; over 80% are singletons. Sequenced input: PBMCs or T cells enriched from blood (not recorded which). Receptors were obtained from a woman aged 30 to 39 who had been exposed to COVID-19.

About this clone itself: This may stem from a read error, because a much larger clone lies one nucleotide away. The CDR3 DNA reads TGTGCCAGCAGCTTAATGGGAAGGGGGAGGGGGAGCTCCTACGAGCAGTACTTC. Amino acids: CASSLMGRGRGSSYEQYF. This sequence joins TRBV7-8 and TRBJ2-7; TRBD2 is a possible D gene (7 bases). Germline CDR1 SGHVS, CDR2 FQNEAQ. CDR3 length: 18 residues. Trimming took off 2 bases at V and 0 bases at J, with 20 bases between the two ends.

CDR3 amino acids: CASSLRDSAPGPQHF. In DNA form, the CDR3 reads TGTGCCAGCAGCTTAAGGGACTCCGCGCCGGGGCCCCAGCATTTT. The chain joins TRBV5-6 to TRBJ1-5, with a possible D match to TRBD1 (5 bases). The CDR3 runs to 15 residues. Trimming pared 2 bases from V and 9 bases from J, leaving 18 bases between. The germline gives CDR1 SGHDT, CDR2 YYEEEE.

The CDR3 reads CATSREGGPYEQYF. The CDR3 nucleotides are TGTGCCACCAGCAGAGAAGGTGGGCCCTACGAGCAGTACTTC. The chain links TRBV15 to TRBJ2-7; D unclear. Germline CDR1 is LNHNV and CDR2 is YYDKDF (reference sequence). This CDR3 is built from 14 residues. Trimming took 0 bases from V and 2 from J, leaving 8 bases between them. Looking up the rest from reference TRBV15 and TRBJ2-7 gives the full variable domain: DAMVIQNPRYQVTQFGKPVTLSCSQTLNHNVMYWYQQKSSQAPKLLFHYYDKDFNNEADTPDNFQSRRPNTSFCFLDIRSPGLGDTAMYLCATSREGGPYEQYFGPGTRLTVT.

Here the CDR3 reads CASSIGTKTSTDTQYF. CDR3 DNA sequence: TGCGCCAGCAGCATAGGGACAAAAACTAGCACAGATACGCAGTATTTT. The chain joins TRBV5-1 to TRBJ2-3, with D perhaps TRBD1 (6 bases). Germline V gives CDR1 SGHRS, CDR2 YFSETQ. This CDR3 region has 16 residues. V lost 4 bases, J lost 0 bases, and 15 bases lay in between.

The CDR3 DNA is TGTGCCAGCAGCGTCAACCTCCTACAGGGTTCTAGCACAGATACGCAGTATTTT. This gives the protein CASSVNLLQGSSTDTQYF. The rearrangement links TRBV9 to TRBJ2-3; D is possibly TRBD1 (6 bases). This CDR3 is 18 amino acids long. Per the germline V gene, CDR1 is SGDLS and CDR2 is YYNGEE. Trimming stripped 2 bases from V and 0 bases from J, with 19 bases between.

The chain couples TRBV2 to TRBJ1-2, with D maybe TRBD1 (6 bases). This CDR3 is 13 amino acids long. The V and J ends lost 3 bases and 4 bases respectively, with 9 bases between them. Germline CDR1 is SNHLY and CDR2 is FYNNEI. CDR3 protein: CASSDGDTYGYTF. As DNA, the CDR3 is TGTGCCAGCAGTGACGGGGACACCTATGGCTACACCTTC.

The table lists this clone with a count of one. The chain uses TRBV10-3 and TRBJ1-2, with 7 bases aligning to TRBD1. Germline CDR1 is ENHRY and CDR2 is SYGVKD. V lost 0 bases, J lost 3 bases, and 7 bases stayed unmatched. The CDR3 covers 16 residues. The CDR3 nucleotides are TGTGCCATCAGTGAGTCCGAGGGGGCGCGGGACTATGGCTACACCTTC. Amino acids: CAISESEGARDYGYTF.

V gene TRBV28 combines with J gene TRBJ1-4; 7 bases map to TRBD1. This CDR3 contains 15 residues. The V and J ends lost 5 bases and 5 bases, in that order; junction bases with no gene match: 8. Germline V gene sequence: CDR1 MDHEN, CDR2 SYDVKM. DNA of the CDR3: TGTGCCAGCAGTCTCCGACAGGGAAGGAATGAAAAACTGTTTTTT. Translated: CASSLRQGRNEKLFF.

This chain uses TRBV18 with TRBJ1-1; 9 bases map to TRBD1. This CDR3 is 15 amino acids long. V gave up 1 base and J gave up 4 bases; unmatched junction bases: 4. CDR1 is KGHSH and CDR2 is LQKENI in the germline V gene. The CDR3 DNA sequence: TGTGCCAGCTCACCACAGGAACAGGGGGCCACTGAAGCTTTCTTT. The encoded protein is CASSPQEQGATEAFF.